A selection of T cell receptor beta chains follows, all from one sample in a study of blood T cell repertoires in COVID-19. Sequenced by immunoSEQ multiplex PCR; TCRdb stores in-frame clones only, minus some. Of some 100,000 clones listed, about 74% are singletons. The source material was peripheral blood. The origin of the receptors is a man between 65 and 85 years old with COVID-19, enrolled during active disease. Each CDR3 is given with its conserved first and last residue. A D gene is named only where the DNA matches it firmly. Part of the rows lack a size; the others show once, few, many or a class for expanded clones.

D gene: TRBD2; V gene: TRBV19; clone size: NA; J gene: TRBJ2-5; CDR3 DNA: TGTGGGAATGTGGGGCTAGCGGGGCCACGTCAACAAGAGACCCAGTACTTC; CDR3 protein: CGNVGLAGPRQQETQYF
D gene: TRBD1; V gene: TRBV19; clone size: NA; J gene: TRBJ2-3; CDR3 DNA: TGTGCCAGTAAAGGACAGGGGAGAGATACGCAGTATTTT; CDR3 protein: CASKGQGRDTQYF
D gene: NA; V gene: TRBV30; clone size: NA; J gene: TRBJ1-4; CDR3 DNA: TGTGCCTGGAGTCTTGGGGTCGGGGTTCTGTTTTTT; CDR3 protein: CAWSLGVGVLFF
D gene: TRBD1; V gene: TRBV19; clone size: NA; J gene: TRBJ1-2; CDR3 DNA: TGTGCCAGTAGTATACGGGACAGGGGTGACTATGGCTACACCTTC; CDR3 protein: CASSIRDRGDYGYTF
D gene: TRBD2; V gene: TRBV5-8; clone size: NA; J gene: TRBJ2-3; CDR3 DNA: TGTGCCAGCAGCTCTAGCGGGAGGGGGACAGATACGCAGTATTTT; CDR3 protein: CASSSSGRGTDTQYF
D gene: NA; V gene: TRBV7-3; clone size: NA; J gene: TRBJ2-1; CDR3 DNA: TGTGCCAGCAGCCTACAAAGTCGGGGTGGTGAGCAGTTCTTC; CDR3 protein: CASSLQSRGGEQFF
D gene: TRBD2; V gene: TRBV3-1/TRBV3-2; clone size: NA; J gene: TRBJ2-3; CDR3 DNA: TGTGCCAGCAGCCAAGGGCTACTAGCGGGCACAGATACGCAGTATTTT; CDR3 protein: CASSQGLLAGTDTQYF
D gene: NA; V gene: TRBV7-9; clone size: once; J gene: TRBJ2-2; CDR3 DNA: TGTGCCAGCAGCGCAGATAGCGGGAACACCGGGGAGCTGTTTTTT; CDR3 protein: CASSADSGNTGELFF
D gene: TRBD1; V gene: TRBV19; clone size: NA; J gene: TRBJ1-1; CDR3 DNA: TGTGCCAGGGTCGGGACAGGGGGCGGGGTTGGAGCTTTCTTT; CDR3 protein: CARVGTGGGVGAFF
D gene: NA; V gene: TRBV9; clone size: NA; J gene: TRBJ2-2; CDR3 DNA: TGTGCCAGCAGCGTAGCAGTGGGGCTCACCGGGGAGCTGTTTTTT; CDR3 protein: CASSVAVGLTGELFF
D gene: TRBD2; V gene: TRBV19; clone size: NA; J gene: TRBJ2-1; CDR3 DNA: TGTGCCAGTAGTCCTGGGGGGAGCGGGAGGGGTACCTACAATGAGCAGTTCTTC; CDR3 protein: CASSPGGSGRGTYNEQFF
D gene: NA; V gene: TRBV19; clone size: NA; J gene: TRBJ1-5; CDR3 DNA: TGTGCCAGTAGCCAAGGTGCGAGGCAGCCCCAGCATTTT; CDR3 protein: CASSQGARQPQHF
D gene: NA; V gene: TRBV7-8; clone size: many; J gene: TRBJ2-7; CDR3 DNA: TGTGCCAGCAGCCCCCGTACTAGCTTCGAGCAGTACTTC; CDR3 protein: CASSPRTSFEQYF
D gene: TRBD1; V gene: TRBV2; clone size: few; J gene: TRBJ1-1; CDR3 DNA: TGTGCCAGCAGTGCCGGGACAGGGACTTTCTTT; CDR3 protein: CASSAGTGTFF
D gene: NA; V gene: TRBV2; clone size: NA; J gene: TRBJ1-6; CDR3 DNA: TGTGCCAGCGGACAGAATAATTCACCCCTCCACTTT; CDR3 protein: CASGQNNSPLHF
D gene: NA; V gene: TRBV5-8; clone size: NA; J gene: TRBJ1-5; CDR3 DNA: TGTGCCAGCAGCTCCCGACAGCATAGCAATCAGCCCCAGCATTTT; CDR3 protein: CASSSRQHSNQPQHF
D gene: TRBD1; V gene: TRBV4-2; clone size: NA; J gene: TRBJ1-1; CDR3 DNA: TGTGCCAGCAGCCTTGACAGGGTGAACACTGAAGCTTTCTTT; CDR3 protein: CASSLDRVNTEAFF
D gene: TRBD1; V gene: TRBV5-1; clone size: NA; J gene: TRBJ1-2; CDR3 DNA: TGCGCCAGCAGCTTAGGGGGCTCAGGCTACACCTTC; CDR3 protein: CASSLGGSGYTF
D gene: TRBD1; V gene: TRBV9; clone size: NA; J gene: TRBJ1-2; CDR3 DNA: TGTGCCAGCAGCCCAAATCCGACAGGGGGCGCGGAAGGCTACACCTTC; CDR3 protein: CASSPNPTGGAEGYTF
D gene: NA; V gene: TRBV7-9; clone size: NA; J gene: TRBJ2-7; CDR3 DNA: TGTGCCAGCAGCTTAGACGGCACAGCCTCCTACGAGCAGTACTTC; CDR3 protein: CASSLDGTASYEQYF
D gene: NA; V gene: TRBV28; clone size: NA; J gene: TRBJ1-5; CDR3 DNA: TGTGCCAGCAGTTGGGGCCACGACAATCAGCCCCAGCATTTT; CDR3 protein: CASSWGHDNQPQHF
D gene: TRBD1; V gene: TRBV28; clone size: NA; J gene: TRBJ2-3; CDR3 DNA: TGTGCCAGCAGTCCATGGGGACAGGGGCAGACAGATACGCAGTATTTT; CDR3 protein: CASSPWGQGQTDTQYF
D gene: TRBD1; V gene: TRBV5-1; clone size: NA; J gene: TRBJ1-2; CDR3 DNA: TGCGCCAGCAGAGACGCAGGGGGAAACTATGGCTACACCTTC; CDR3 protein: CASRDAGGNYGYTF
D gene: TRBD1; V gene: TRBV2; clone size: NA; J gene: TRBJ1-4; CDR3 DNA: TGTGCCAGCAGTTCGGGACAGGTCGGTGAAAAACTGTTTTTT; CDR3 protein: CASSSGQVGEKLFF
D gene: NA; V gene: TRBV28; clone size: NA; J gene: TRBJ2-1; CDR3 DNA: TGTGCCAGCAGTTTATTGTTGGCAGCCAGGGAGCAGTTCTTC; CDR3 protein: CASSLLLAAREQFF
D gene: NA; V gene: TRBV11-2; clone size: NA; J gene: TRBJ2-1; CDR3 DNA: TGTGCCAGCAGCTTATCTGGGCAAACCTACAATGAGCAGTTCTTC; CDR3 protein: CASSLSGQTYNEQFF
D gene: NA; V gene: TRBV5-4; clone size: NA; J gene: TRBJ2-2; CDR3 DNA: TGTGCCAGCAGCGGCAGAATAAACACCGGGGAGCTGTTTTTT; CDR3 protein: CASSGRINTGELFF
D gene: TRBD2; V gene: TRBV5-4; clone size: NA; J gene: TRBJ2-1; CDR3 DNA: TGTGCCAGCAGACCGACTAGCGGGAGGGGGAATGAGCAGTTCTTC; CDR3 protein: CASRPTSGRGNEQFF
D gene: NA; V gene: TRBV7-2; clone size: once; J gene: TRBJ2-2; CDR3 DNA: TGTGCCAGCAGCTTAGGATTCAGGACGAACACCGGGGAGCTGTTTTTT; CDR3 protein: CASSLGFRTNTGELFF
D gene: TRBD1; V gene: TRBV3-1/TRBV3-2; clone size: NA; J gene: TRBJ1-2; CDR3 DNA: TGTGCCAGCAGCCCCGACAGGGGGAATGGCTACACCTTC; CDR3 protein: CASSPDRGNGYTF
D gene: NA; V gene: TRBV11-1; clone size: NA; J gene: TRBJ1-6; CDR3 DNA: TGTGCCAGCAGCCCGGGACTGATGAATTCACCCCTCCACTTT; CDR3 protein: CASSPGLMNSPLHF
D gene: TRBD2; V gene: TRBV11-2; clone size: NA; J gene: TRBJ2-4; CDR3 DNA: TGTGCCAGCAGCTTAGTTTCTAGCGGGAGTTCTCGGAACATTCAGTACTTC; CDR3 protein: CASSLVSSGSSRNIQYF
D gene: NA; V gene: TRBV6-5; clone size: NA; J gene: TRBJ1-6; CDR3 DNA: TGTGCCAGTGGCGGTAATTCACCCCTCCACTTT; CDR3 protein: CASGGNSPLHF
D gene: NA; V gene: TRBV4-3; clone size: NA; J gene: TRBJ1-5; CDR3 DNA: TGCGCCAGCAGCCAATCCTACGGGGTAAATCAGCCCCAGCATTTT; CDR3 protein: CASSQSYGVNQPQHF
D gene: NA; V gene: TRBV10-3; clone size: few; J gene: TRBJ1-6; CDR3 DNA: TGTGCCAGCGGAAGGATCGATAATTCACCCCTCCACTTT; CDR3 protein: CASGRIDNSPLHF
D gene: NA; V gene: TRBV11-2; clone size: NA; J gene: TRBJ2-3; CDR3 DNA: TGTGCCAGCACGACGACGGGGTTCACAGATACGCAGTATTTT; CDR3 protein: CASTTTGFTDTQYF
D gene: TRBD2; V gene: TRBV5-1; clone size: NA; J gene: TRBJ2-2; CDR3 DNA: TGCGCCAGCAGCCCGCTAGCGGGAGATCCCGGGGAGCTGTTTTTT; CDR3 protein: CASSPLAGDPGELFF
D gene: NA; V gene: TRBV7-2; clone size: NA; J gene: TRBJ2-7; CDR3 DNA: TGTGCCAGCAGCTTAGTGAGGTTCAGCTACGAGCAGTACTTC; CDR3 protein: CASSLVRFSYEQYF
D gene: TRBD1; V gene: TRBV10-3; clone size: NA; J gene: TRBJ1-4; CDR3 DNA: TGTGCCATCAGACGGACAGGAGCTAATGAAAAACTGTTTTTT; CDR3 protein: CAIRRTGANEKLFF
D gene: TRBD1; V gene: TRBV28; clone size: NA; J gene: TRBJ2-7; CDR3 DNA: TGTGCCAGCAGTCGCCGGGACAGGGGTCGAACAGGACTCTACGAGCAGTACTTC; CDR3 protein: CASSRRDRGRTGLYEQYF
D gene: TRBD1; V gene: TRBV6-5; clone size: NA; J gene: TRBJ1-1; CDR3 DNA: TGTGCCAGCAGTTGGGCGATTGGTCGGGACAGAGAAGCTTTCTTT; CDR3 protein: CASSWAIGRDREAFF
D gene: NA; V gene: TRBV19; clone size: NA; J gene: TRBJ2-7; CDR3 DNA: TGTGCCAGTAGTTACCGGGGCGAGCAGTACTTC; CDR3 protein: CASSYRGEQYF
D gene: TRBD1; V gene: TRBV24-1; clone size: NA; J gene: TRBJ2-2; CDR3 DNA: TGTGCCACCAGTGATTTAAGACAGGGGAACACCGGGGAGCTGTTTTTT; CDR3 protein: CATSDLRQGNTGELFF
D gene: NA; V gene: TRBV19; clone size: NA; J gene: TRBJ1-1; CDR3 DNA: TGTGCCAGTTATACCACAGGGTCTGCCACTGAAGCTTTCTTT; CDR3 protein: CASYTTGSATEAFF
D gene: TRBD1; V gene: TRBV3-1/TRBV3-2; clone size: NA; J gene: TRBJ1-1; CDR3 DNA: TGTGCCAGCAGCCTCCTACAGGGGGCGCGGGGCACTGAAGCTTTCTTT; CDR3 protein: CASSLLQGARGTEAFF
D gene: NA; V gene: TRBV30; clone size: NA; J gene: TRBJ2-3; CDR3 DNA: TGTGCCTGCCCAGCAGGTAGAAGCACAGATACGCAGTATTTT; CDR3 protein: CACPAGRSTDTQYF